What follows are 25 T cell receptor beta chains derived from one specimen sequenced in a study of identical twins (dated by TCRdb to the mid-2010s). Library preparation used 5' RACE. The sequencing machine was an Illumina HiSeq 2000. TCRdb reprocessing: public reads trimmed at Q25 with fastp, clones called with MiXCR, in-frame beta chains kept. Each CDR3 protein gets just one entry, which takes the most common genes and DNA from the rows behind it. The sample has around 960,000 distinct CDR3 sequences on record, approximately 13% of them singletons. In total, the top ten clones hold about 1.6% of the sample. The same sample was also studied in work on yellow fever vaccine responses in identical twins.

Sequenced material: PBMCs. The source is a woman aged 18 to 35 in good health.

This chain connects TRBV10-2 to TRBJ2-1; D might be TRBD2 (6 bases). This CDR3 is built from 13 residues. Germline assignment: CDR1 WSHSY and CDR2 SAAADI. The V and J ends lost 9 bases and 3 bases respectively, with 12 bases between them. The CDR3 reads CASSGAVYNEQFF. The CDR3 bases are TGCGCCAGTAGCGGCGCTGTCTACAATGAGCAGTTCTTC.

This clonotype came up a few times. The chain has TRBV6-4 and TRBJ2-3, with 9 bases lining up with TRBD2. Germline V gene sequence: CDR1 MRHNA, CDR2 SNTAGT. This CDR3 contains 16 residues. Losses at the gene ends were 0 bases for V and 4 bases for J; bases not matched to a gene: 5. CDR3 amino acids: CASSDSGGGASDTQYF. CDR3 DNA: TGTGCCAGCAGTGACTCAGGCGGGGGGGCCTCAGATACGCAGTATTTT.

A note on this clonotype: It is likely a read error, because the conserved phenylalanine at the end of the CDR3 is missing. The limits of the CDR3 on the DNA are not certain, so only TCRdb's listed CDR3 is given. The genes are TRBV19 and TRBJ1-6. CDR1 is LNHDA, CDR2 SQIVND, per germline (reference sequence). The CDR3 is 12 amino acids in total, end residues counted. CDR3 region: CASTQPFGSPLL.

The V gene is TRBV4-1, the J gene TRBJ1-6; 9 nucleotides line up with TRBD1. CDR3 length: 13 amino acids. Unmatched junction bases numbered 6, after V lost 0 bases and J lost 18 bases. Germline V gives CDR1 MGHRA, CDR2 YSYEKL. DNA for the CDR3: TGCGCCAGCAGCCAAGATCGGGGACAGGGTCCCCACTTT. It codes for CASSQDRGQGPHF.

This clonotype was detected many times. The chain uses TRBV10-3 and TRBJ2-2, with 8 positions matching TRBD2. Germline values: CDR1 ENHRY, CDR2 SYGVKD. The CDR3 is made up of 15 amino acids. After removal of 0 bases from V and 4 bases from J, the junction contained 1 base not matched to a gene. CDR3 DNA sequence: TGTGCCATCAGTGAGTCGACTAGCGTCACCGGGGAGCTGTTTTTT. Its translation: CAISESTSVTGELFF.

V usage is TRBV12-3 or TRBV12-4 and J usage is TRBJ2-7; a weak D match, TRBD2 (5 bases). The CDR3 totals 13 residues. With 2 bases removed from V and 4 bases from J, the gap between germline ends came to 9 bases. The CDR3 loop is CASSLTRPYEQYF. Here the CDR3 DNA reads TGTGCCAGCAGTTTAACTAGGCCGTACGAGCAGTACTTC.

This clonotype was picked up a small number of times. V usage is TRBV6-1 and J usage is TRBJ1-5; a weak D match, TRBD1 (6 bases). V lost 9 bases and J lost 7, with 28 bases in between. This CDR3 region has 17 residues. Germline V lookup: CDR1 MNHNS, CDR2 SASEGT. The CDR3 loop is CASSYLPQGPSRQPQHF. In nucleotides, the CDR3 is TGTGCCAGTTCCTATCTACCTCAGGGGCCTTCGCGGCAGCCCCAGCATTTT.

The V gene is TRBV5-6, the J gene TRBJ2-3; 9 bases agree with TRBD2. Per the germline V gene, CDR1 is SGHDT and CDR2 is YYEEEE. The ends lost 4 bases at V and 3 bases at J; junction bases unmatched: 6. The CDR3 runs 15 residues. CDR3 loop: CASSRGLATTDTQYF. The CDR3 DNA sequence: TGTGCCAGCAGCCGCGGACTAGCGACGACAGATACGCAGTATTTT.

This clonotype occurred many times. The rearrangement links TRBV6-1 to TRBJ1-1; 8 bases are shared with TRBD1. V shed 6 bases and J 0 bases; nucleotides not matched to a gene: 0. This CDR3 comprises 13 residues. Germline V gene data show CDR1 as MNHNS and CDR2 as SASEGT. The CDR3 DNA follows: TGTGCCAGCAGGACAGGGGTGAACACTGAAGCTTTCTTT. This encodes CASRTGVNTEAFF.

V usage is TRBV5-1 and J usage is TRBJ2-7; 9 bases line up with TRBD2. The V segment lost 0 bases and the J segment 10 bases; nucleotides outside the gene matches: 14. Germline V gene data show CDR1 as SGHRS and CDR2 as YFSETQ. The CDR3 has 16 amino acids. Here the CDR3 DNA reads TGCGCCAGCAGCTTGGGCCTAGGGACTAGCTTCGACGGCCAGTACTTC. This codes for CASSLGLGTSFDGQYF.

The rearrangement links TRBV5-1 to TRBJ1-2; possibly TRBD1 for D (5 bases). Germline loops: CDR1 SGHRS, CDR2 YFSETQ. The V end was cut by 5 bases, the J end by 2 bases, with 13 bases between. The CDR3 has 14 amino acids. CDR3 in amino acids: CASRPDGTNYGYTF. CDR3 in DNA: TGCGCCAGCAGACCGGACGGGACCAACTATGGCTACACCTTC.

This clonotype was counted ten times or more. This chain joins TRBV10-3 and TRBJ2-5, with a weak D call TRBD1 (6 bases). Germline CDR1 ENHRY, CDR2 SYGVKD. The CDR3 totals 13 residues. The V gene lost 10 bases and the J gene lost 5 bases, with 17 bases spanning the gap. For the CDR3, the DNA is TGTGCCAATCAGGACAGACGAGGGGAGACCCAGTACTTC. This sequence encodes CANQDRRGETQYF.

At least ten counts were recorded for this clonotype. The chain is built from TRBV28 and TRBJ2-1; 8 positions match TRBD2. The CDR3 is made up of 15 amino acids. V shed 6 bases, J shed 5 bases, and the junction held 9 bases outside the gene matches. Germline CDR1 reads MDHEN; CDR2 reads SYDVKM. The CDR3 DNA follows: TGTGCCAGCAGGAATCCCGGGACTAGTCACAATGAGCAGTTCTTC. It codes for CASRNPGTSHNEQFF.

V and J are TRBV2 and TRBJ1-6; TRBD1 aligns across 7 bases. Germline values: CDR1 SNHLY, CDR2 FYNNEI. The CDR3 loop spans 19 amino acids. V was clipped by 3 bases and J by 8 bases; unmatched bases: 19. The CDR3 is CASSDPGRGSTGLYSPLHF. As DNA, the CDR3 is TGTGCCAGCAGTGATCCTGGACGGGGGTCGACAGGGTTGTATTCACCCCTCCACTTT.

CDR3 protein: CASSLEGGLAGGNEQFF. DNA for the CDR3: TGTGCCAGCAGCTTAGAAGGGGGACTAGCGGGAGGGAATGAGCAGTTCTTC. The chain combines TRBV11-3 with TRBJ2-1; TRBD2 matches 16 bases. Per the germline V gene, CDR1 is SGHNT and CDR2 is YENEEA. The CDR3 loop spans 17 amino acids. V shed 0 bases and J 7 bases; nucleotides not matched to a gene: 3.

This clonotype occurred a few times. The chain is built from TRBV7-9 and TRBJ1-2; D call uncertain. Germline V gene data show CDR1 as SEHNR and CDR2 as FQNEAQ (reference sequence). V was shortened by 3 bases and J by 2 bases, with 7 bases between the two germline ends. The CDR3 totals 13 residues. CDR3 amino acids: CASSFYLNYGYTF. The CDR3 coding sequence is TGTGCCAGCAGCTTTTACCTAAACTATGGCTACACCTTC.

Many counts were recorded for this clonotype. This chain links TRBV5-1 with TRBJ2-1; D gene ambiguous. Trimming stripped 4 bases from V and 0 bases from J, with 17 bases between. The germline CDR1 and CDR2 sequences are SGHRS and YFSETQ. The CDR3 contains 17 residues. CDR3 in amino acids: CASSARLMGSSYNEQFF. The CDR3 DNA reads as TGCGCCAGCAGCGCCCGTCTAATGGGTAGCTCCTACAATGAGCAGTTCTTC.

This clonotype occurred many times. The chain joins TRBV5-1 to TRBJ2-1, with 12 bases fitting TRBD2. The V and J ends lost 0 bases and 9 bases, in that order; junction bases with no gene match: 1. Looked up from germline, CDR1 is SGHRS and CDR2 is YFSETQ. CDR3 length: 14 amino acids. The DNA of the CDR3 is TGCGCCAGCAGCTTGGAACTAGCGGGAGGTGAGCAGTTCTTC. Translation gives CASSLELAGGEQFF.

The sample holds many counts of this clonotype. J is TRBJ2-2 and V is TRBV20-1; D perhaps matches TRBD2 (5 bases). The CDR3 contains 13 residues. The V end was cut by 3 bases, the J end by 6 bases, with 11 bases between. Germline values: CDR1 DFQATT, CDR2 SNEGSKA (reference sequence). This CDR3 reads CSARDWSAGELFF. In DNA form, the CDR3 reads TGCAGTGCTAGGGACTGGAGCGCCGGGGAGCTGTTTTTT.

The chain combines TRBV10-3 with TRBJ2-3; possibly TRBD1 for D (5 bases). CDR1 is ENHRY, CDR2 SYGVKD, per germline. Trimming shortened V by 3 bases and J by 8 bases, and 15 bases separated the two germline ends. CDR3 length equals 14 residues. This CDR3 reads CAISEPFRVGTQYF. The CDR3 DNA sequence: TGTGCCATCAGTGAACCCTTCAGGGTGGGTACGCAGTATTTT.

There are a few counts of this clonotype. The chain recombines TRBV24-1 with TRBJ2-3, with a weak D call TRBD1 (6 bases). V lost 4 bases to trimming and J lost 5 bases, with 12 bases between them. Germline CDR1 reads KGHDR; CDR2 reads SFDVKD. This CDR3 has 14 residues. CDR3 region: CATSDSGVGDTQYF. CDR3 nucleotides: TGTGCCACCAGTGACTCAGGGGTCGGAGATACGCAGTATTTT.

This clonotype was detected a few times. The rearrangement uses TRBV2 and TRBJ2-5; D is unclear. The CDR3 loop spans 12 amino acids. Germline V gene sequence: CDR1 SNHLY, CDR2 FYNNEI. Between the trimmed V and J ends, which lost 5 bases and 4 bases, there was a span of 8 bases. CDR3 sequence: CASSTDGETQYF. Here the CDR3 DNA reads TGTGCCAGCAGTACCGACGGAGAGACCCAGTACTTC.

The CDR3, as DNA: TGTGCCAGCAGCTTTATCAGGACCGCGAACGGTGAAGCTTTCTTT. Translation: CASSFIRTANGEAFF. The chain couples TRBV7-9 to TRBJ1-1; D remains ambiguous. This CDR3 has 15 amino acids. CDR1 SEHNR and CDR2 FQNEAQ come from the germline V gene (reference sequence). V lost 3 bases to trimming and J lost 7 bases, with 18 bases between them.

The CDR3: CASSEAGRTSPLHF. In nucleotides, the CDR3 is TGTGCCAGCAGTGAAGCGGGCAGGACTTCACCCCTCCACTTT. The chain employs TRBV6-1 and TRBJ1-6; D is uncertain. The CDR3 is made up of 14 amino acids. CDR1 and CDR2 from the germline V gene are MNHNS and SASEGT. Trimming removed 0 bases from V and 9 bases from J, with 9 bases in between.

This clonotype was detected only a few times. DNA of the CDR3: TGTGCCATCAGTGTAACAGGGTTGAATGAGCAGTTCTTC. Its translation is CAISVTGLNEQFF. V and J are TRBV10-3 and TRBJ2-1; the D gene is possibly TRBD1 (6 bases). Trimming removed 4 bases at V and 7 bases at J, with 11 bases between. Germline assignment: CDR1 ENHRY and CDR2 SYGVKD. The CDR3 totals 13 residues.